This TCR beta chain was captured by sequencing in a study of technical replicates of blood from several donors. Deletions cut 7 bases from V and 4 bases from J, with 11 bases between. This CDR3 is built from 13 residues. Germline V gene data show CDR1 as LNHDA and CDR2 as SQIVND (reference sequence). Only in-frame clones appear in the TCRdb table, and some are missing; sequencing was by immunoSEQ multiplex PCR. The sample lists roughly 57,000 clones, nearly 95% seen once, with roughly 3.1% in the top ten. Sequenced material: PBMCs. The chain carries TRBV19 and TRBJ1-5; D is unclear. The sequence was obtained from a human donor in good health. Some clones in this sample may be carry-over from other donors' samples. CDR3 DNA sequence: TGTGCCAGTACGATTCAGGAAAATCAGCCCCAGCATTTT. Translated, it gives CASTIQENQPQHF.